Listed below are T cell receptor beta chains from one sample, sequenced in a study of blood T cell repertoires in COVID-19. Generated by immunoSEQ multiplex PCR, the TCRdb table keeps only in-frame clones and is missing some. The table lists about 190,000 clones, 70% to 85% of them singletons. Sequencing was performed on peripheral blood. The source of these receptors is a woman aged 30 to 39 with acute or convalescent COVID-19. CDR3s leave out the opening cysteine and the closing phenylalanine or tryptophan.

V gene: TRBV18; J gene: TRBJ1-4; CDR3 protein: ASSPQARNEKLF
V gene: TRBV18; J gene: TRBJ2-3; CDR3 protein: ASSPPSGYTDTQY
V gene: TRBV2; J gene: TRBJ1-4; CDR3 protein: ASSVRTGNEKLF
V gene: TRBV19; J gene: TRBJ1-5; CDR3 protein: ASSIGQGPHQPQH
V gene: TRBV12-2; J gene: TRBJ1-3; CDR3 protein: ASRSKKSGTGGNTIY
V gene: TRBV28; J gene: TRBJ1-2; CDR3 protein: ASIKQGIYGYT
V gene: TRBV6-2/TRBV6-3; J gene: TRBJ2-7; CDR3 protein: ASSPLRPAGGEQY
V gene: TRBV7-3; J gene: TRBJ1-1; CDR3 protein: ASSQTGGGNTEAF
V gene: TRBV4-1; J gene: TRBJ2-3; CDR3 protein: ASSQDQGEFTDTQY
V gene: TRBV28; J gene: TRBJ1-1; CDR3 protein: ASSPPGFQSGTEAF
V gene: TRBV28; J gene: TRBJ1-5; CDR3 protein: AILTDRGNQPQH
V gene: TRBV7-6; J gene: TRBJ2-1; CDR3 protein: ASSYRLALDEQF
V gene: TRBV7-2; J gene: TRBJ2-7; CDR3 protein: ASSYRGQSYEQY
V gene: TRBV9; J gene: TRBJ2-1; CDR3 protein: ASSAPVGRPLF
V gene: TRBV28; J gene: TRBJ1-5; CDR3 protein: ASSPGGDNQPQH
V gene: TRBV5-4; J gene: TRBJ1-1; CDR3 protein: ASSLGQGGLTEAF
V gene: TRBV30; J gene: TRBJ2-3; CDR3 protein: AWNSGVSVGDTQY
V gene: TRBV19; J gene: TRBJ2-5; CDR3 protein: ASRLTSGGKTQY
V gene: TRBV29-1; J gene: TRBJ1-5; CDR3 protein: SVLDSSNQPQH
V gene: TRBV11-2; J gene: TRBJ1-1; CDR3 protein: ASSSAGGGRLLNTEAF
V gene: TRBV18; J gene: TRBJ2-1; CDR3 protein: ASSPTGGIYNEQF
V gene: TRBV4-2; J gene: TRBJ1-2; CDR3 protein: ASSTQSGNGYT
V gene: TRBV10-3; J gene: TRBJ1-2; CDR3 protein: AGGASNYGYT
V gene: TRBV6-1; J gene: TRBJ1-3; CDR3 protein: ASSEQDGGRSGNTIY
V gene: TRBV28; J gene: TRBJ2-7; CDR3 protein: ASSSPTGTGVYEQY
V gene: TRBV7-9; J gene: TRBJ2-7; CDR3 protein: ASSQGLAGEH
V gene: TRBV29-1; J gene: TRBJ1-2; CDR3 protein: SASLGQDYGYT
V gene: TRBV5-1; J gene: TRBJ2-7; CDR3 protein: ASRPEGASSYEQY
V gene: TRBV7-9; J gene: TRBJ2-5; CDR3 protein: ASSLDRTSGKLETQY
V gene: TRBV7-2; J gene: TRBJ2-1; CDR3 protein: ASSSGSYNEQF
V gene: TRBV11-2; J gene: TRBJ1-4; CDR3 protein: ASSLGSRREKLF
V gene: TRBV9; J gene: TRBJ1-1; CDR3 protein: ASSVDSTGLGTEAF
V gene: TRBV5-1; J gene: TRBJ2-2; CDR3 protein: ASSLNVLAAGPGELF
V gene: TRBV19; J gene: TRBJ1-1; CDR3 protein: ASIPGTANTEAF
V gene: TRBV20-1; J gene: TRBJ1-1; CDR3 protein: SASALSEAF
V gene: TRBV7-8; J gene: TRBJ2-5; CDR3 protein: ASSSQGSRETQY
V gene: TRBV7-9; J gene: TRBJ1-2; CDR3 protein: ASSGGQGYT
V gene: TRBV9; J gene: TRBJ1-1; CDR3 protein: ASSPGRPRPDSEAF
V gene: TRBV7-7; J gene: TRBJ2-5; CDR3 protein: ASSLRGGAGRETQY
V gene: TRBV6-5; J gene: TRBJ2-1; CDR3 protein: ASSYSPSYNEQF
V gene: TRBV15; J gene: TRBJ2-1; CDR3 protein: ATSRDLRAGRNNEQF
V gene: TRBV28; J gene: TRBJ1-2; CDR3 protein: ASSYPGVYGYT
V gene: TRBV6-2/TRBV6-3; J gene: TRBJ1-1; CDR3 protein: ASSYMRQGAGNTEAF
V gene: TRBV5-4; J gene: TRBJ2-1; CDR3 protein: ASSFQNEQF
V gene: TRBV13; J gene: TRBJ1-1; CDR3 protein: ASSGHRVQAF
V gene: TRBV30; J gene: TRBJ2-7; CDR3 protein: ALSGVAPLSYEQY
V gene: TRBV30; J gene: TRBJ1-1; CDR3 protein: AWSVEGRGDTEAF
V gene: TRBV6-5; J gene: TRBJ1-2; CDR3 protein: ASSYQGSPNYGYT
V gene: TRBV6-2/TRBV6-3; J gene: TRBJ2-7; CDR3 protein: ASSYSRTSGYEQY
V gene: TRBV6-4; J gene: TRBJ1-1; CDR3 protein: ASSDGTENTEAF
V gene: TRBV3-1/TRBV3-2; J gene: TRBJ2-1; CDR3 protein: ASRIKGNEQF
V gene: TRBV6-2/TRBV6-3; J gene: TRBJ2-7; CDR3 protein: ASSYGAGRGRFAYEQY
V gene: TRBV30; J gene: TRBJ2-7; CDR3 protein: AWSVLQGYEQY
V gene: TRBV12-5; J gene: TRBJ2-7; CDR3 protein: ASAWDITYEQY
V gene: TRBV2; J gene: TRBJ2-5; CDR3 protein: ASRATGGETQY
V gene: TRBV6-1; J gene: TRBJ1-6; CDR3 protein: ASSEWTLNSPLH
V gene: TRBV30; J gene: TRBJ2-7; CDR3 protein: AWSPESAYEQY
V gene: TRBV30; J gene: TRBJ1-1; CDR3 protein: AWESLNTEAF
V gene: TRBV5-1; J gene: TRBJ2-2; CDR3 protein: ASSPRGNTGELF